This T cell receptor (beta chain) was documented in a study of cytomegalovirus exposure and HLA in healthy donors. The PCR employed 60 Vbeta primers together with 13 Jbeta primers. Sequencing used immunoSEQ multiplex PCR; TCRdb keeps in-frame clones, though not all of them. The top ten hold around 5.5% of the sample, which has roughly 98,000 clones, 62% seen once. Details on this clone: Its matching antigen is unknown.

Study-level results: Cytomegalovirus association was assigned to more than 150 TCR beta chains.

V was shortened by 0 bases and J by 1 base, with 6 bases between the two germline ends. Germline lookup yields CDR1 KGHSH and CDR2 LQKENI. The CDR3 is 15 amino acids. The sequencing sample was made of PBMCs. The clonotype comes from a young woman in good health and CMV-seropositive. The genes are TRBV18 and TRBJ2-2, with D hard to call. This CDR3 is CASSPPSGNTGELFF. CDR3 DNA: TGTGCCAGCTCACCACCGTCCGGGAACACCGGGGAGCTGTTTTTT.